A single sample is the source of the 13 T cell receptor beta chains below, sequenced in a study of tissue T cells after allogeneic stem cell transplantation. The table came from immunoSEQ multiplex PCR; TCRdb's copy has only in-frame clones and leaves some out. The table shows 3,500 to 4,500 clones, with about three quarters occurring only once. Adult allogeneic hematopoietic cell transplant recipients with steroid-refractory graft-versus-host disease were prospectively enrolled for research autopsy. This sample comprised esophageal tissue, obtained at autopsy. These TCRs come from a male patient aged 60 or older with steroid-refractory graft-versus-host disease after an allogeneic stem cell transplant. Some of the T cells may derive from the graft donor.

This clone appeared a single time. This chain connects TRBV19 to TRBJ2-6, with a possible D match to TRBD2 (5 bases). The CDR3 spans 15 residues. Germline values: CDR1 LNHDA, CDR2 SQIVND (reference sequence). Between the trimmed V and J ends, which lost 11 bases and 1 base, there was a span of 15 bases. For the CDR3, the DNA is TGTGCCGCTCGGCGGTCGGGGTCTGGGGCCAACGTCCTGACTTTC. It encodes CAARRSGSGANVLTF.

This clone was seen just once. The gene calls are TRBV30 and TRBJ1-2; D gene uncertain. Trimming took 4 bases from V and 4 from J, leaving 10 bases between them. Per the germline V gene, CDR1 is GTSNPN and CDR2 is SVGIG (reference sequence). This CDR3 has 12 residues. The CDR3 here is CAWTRSRYGYTF. The CDR3, as DNA: TGTGCCTGGACTCGGAGCCGCTATGGCTACACCTTC.

The chain has TRBV19 and TRBJ2-7, with D possibly being TRBD1 (5 bases). Trimming took off 8 bases at V and 3 bases at J, with 11 bases between the two ends. The CDR3 extends over 12 amino acids. Germline V lookup: CDR1 LNHDA, CDR2 SQIVND (reference sequence). In nucleotides, the CDR3 is TGTGCCAGTGGGCCAGGGAACTACGAGCAGTACTTC. Amino acid sequence: CASGPGNYEQYF.

Note on this clone: Other DNA sequences in the sample encode the same CDR3. This chain links TRBV6-1 with TRBJ1-5; maybe TRBD1 (5 bases). The CDR3 sequence is 13 residues long. V was cut by 3 bases and J by 7 bases, with 10 bases left in between. Germline V gene lookup returns CDR1 MNHNS and CDR2 SASEGT. The CDR3 loop is CASSEGLGQPQHF. CDR3 bases: TGTGCCAGCAGTGAGGGGCTGGGGCAGCCCCAGCATTTT.

The chain uses TRBV9 and TRBJ2-2; TRBD1 matches 9 bases. Germline CDR1 is SGDLS and CDR2 is YYNGEE. The CDR3 totals 17 residues. J gave up 2 bases and V 4 bases, and 9 bases lay outside the gene matches. CDR3 bases: TGTGCCAGCAGCCACACCTTGACAGGGGGTAACACCGGGGAGCTGTTTTTT. This translates into CASSHTLTGGNTGELFF.

V and J are TRBV6-4 and TRBJ2-1; no definite D call. The V gene's germline CDR1 is MRHNA and CDR2 SNTAGT. The CDR3 covers 10 residues. In nucleotides, the CDR3 is TGTGTTGCTATAAGCAATGAGCAGTTCTTC. Its protein is CVAISNEQFF.

This chain connects TRBV10-3 to TRBJ1-5; D unclear. The CDR3 totals 14 residues. Per the germline V gene, CDR1 is ENHRY and CDR2 is SYGVKD. The ends were cut back, 3 bases at V and 0 bases at J, with 6 bases in the middle. CDR3 coding DNA: TGTGCCATCAGTGAAGGTAATAGCAATCAGCCCCAGCATTTT. Encoded protein: CAISEGNSNQPQHF.

The chain links TRBV6-5 to TRBJ1-3; the match to TRBD1 covers 9 bases. Germline trimming cut 8 bases from V and 4 bases from J; bases unmatched to any gene: 3. CDR1 and CDR2 from the germline V gene are MNHEY and SVGAGI. The CDR3 runs to 13 residues. CDR3: CASRDRDGNTIYF. The CDR3 DNA is TGTGCCAGCCGGGACAGGGACGGAAACACCATATATTTT.

The chain joins TRBV11-2 to TRBJ2-7, with TRBD1 identical over 7 bases. Germline values: CDR1 SGHAT, CDR2 FQNNGV. This CDR3 is built from 14 residues. The V gene end was trimmed by 0 bases and the J gene end by 5 bases; junction bases not matched to a gene: 4. The CDR3 bases are TGTGCCAGCAGCTTAGAAAACAGGGGAAACGAGCAGTACTTC. Protein: CASSLENRGNEQYF.

This clone was counted once. V is TRBV28 and J is TRBJ1-1; 8 bases match TRBD1. The CDR3 extends over 13 amino acids. J was trimmed by 11 bases and V by 3 bases; bases with no gene match: 8. Germline values: CDR1 MDHEN, CDR2 SYDVKM. The CDR3 nucleotides are TGTGCCAGCAGTTTTCAGGGGGCGCGTTCGGCTTTCTTT. This gives the protein CASSFQGARSAFF.

The chain recombines TRBV19 with TRBJ1-6, with unresolved D. V lost 7 bases, J lost 11 bases, and 21 bases lay in between. There are 15 residues in the CDR3. The germline gives CDR1 LNHDA, CDR2 SQIVND (reference sequence). The CDR3: CASNMFYGIPAPLHF. Written as DNA, the CDR3 is TGTGCCAGTAATATGTTTTACGGGATCCCGGCACCCCTCCACTTT.

This rearrangement joins TRBV27 to TRBJ1-2, with TRBD1 matching over 12 bases. The V gene's germline CDR1 is MNHEY and CDR2 SMNVEV (reference sequence). V lost 4 bases and J lost 5; bases outside the gene matches: 5. The CDR3 totals 15 residues. CDR3 loop: CASSYRDRGLYGYTF. The CDR3, as DNA: TGTGCCAGCAGTTACCGGGACAGGGGGCTATATGGCTACACCTTC.

V is TRBV3-1 (or the pseudogene TRBV3-2) and J is TRBJ2-2; D is uncertain. The germline CDR1 and CDR2 sequences are LGHDT and YNNKEL (reference sequence). The CDR3 is 14 residues long. Trimming took 0 bases from V and 5 from J, leaving 7 bases between them. The CDR3 region is CASSQEGTTGELFF. CDR3 coding DNA: TGTGCCAGCAGCCAAGAGGGTACTACCGGGGAGCTGTTTTTT.